Listed below are T cell receptor beta chains from one sample, sequenced in a study of control samples from healthy donors and cancer patients. Using immunoSEQ multiplex PCR, the repertoire was profiled, and TCRdb retains in-frame clones only, with some absent. The table lists 6,500 to 7,000 clones, more than 70% of them singletons. The sequenced sample consisted of formalin-fixed, paraffin-embedded tissue. The receptors come from a male donor with melanoma. CDR3s include the opening cysteine and the closing phenylalanine or tryptophan. A D gene is named only where the DNA matches it firmly. Clone size, where shown, is once, few, many, or a class for clones that have expanded.

>TRBD1|TRBJ1-6|NA|TRBV2
TGTGCCAGCAGTAGAGGACAGGGGGATGGTTCACCCCTCCACTTT
CASSRGQGDGSPLHF
>NA|TRBJ1-2|NA|TRBV6-1
TGTGCCAGCAGTGAAGCGCAGAGGCGGGGCCCTAGGTATGGCTACACCTTC
CASSEAQRRGPRYGYTF
>NA|TRBJ1-1|NA|TRBV5-6
TGTGCCAGCAGCCGACGAGGACGTTGGAACACTGAAGCTTTCTTT
CASSRRGRWNTEAFF
>NA|TRBJ2-1|NA|TRBV6-6
TGTGCCAGCACCCCTACCCAGGGGGGCGACAATGAGCAGTTCTTC
CASTPTQGGDNEQFF
>TRBD1|TRBJ2-3|NA|TRBV4-1
TGCGCCAGCAGCCAAGAGGGACAGGGTATAGATACGCAGTATTTT
CASSQEGQGIDTQYF
>NA|TRBJ1-2|once|TRBV5-1
TGCGCCAACAGCTTGGTGGGAGCTAACTATGGCTACACCTTC
CANSLVGANYGYTF
>NA|TRBJ1-1|NA|TRBV14
TGTGCCAGCAGCCAAAACCGGAACACTGAAGCTTTCTTT
CASSQNRNTEAFF
>NA|TRBJ1-6|once|TRBV12-3/TRBV12-4
TGTGCCAGCACAGCAGATAATTCACCCCTCCACTTT
CASTADNSPLHF
>NA|TRBJ1-5|NA|TRBV30
TGTGCCTGCCCATCCTCAGGGAACTACCAGCCCCAGCATTTT
CACPSSGNYQPQHF
>NA|TRBJ1-5|once|TRBV6-1
TGTGCCAGCAGTGAAGGGCAGGTCTGGCAGCCCCAGCATTTT
CASSEGQVWQPQHF
>NA|TRBJ2-2|NA|TRBV30
TGTGCCTGGAGTCTGACGGCCGGGAAGCTGTTTTTT
CAWSLTAGKLFF